This T cell receptor beta chain was found in a study of molecular identifiers for immune sequencing clone quantification. This clonotype was counted a single time. Previously described methods and listed TCR primers were used for bulk TCR libraries. Using its own MiXCR run on the PCR reads, TCRdb lists one record per CDR3 protein. This table holds 62,000 or so distinct CDR3 sequences, less than 20% found once. CDR1 and CDR2 (germline): SGDLS, YYNGEE. Trimming left V 3 bases short and J 7 bases short, with 19 bases between. CDR3 length: 15 residues. Sequencing was performed on naive CD8+ T cells from blood, with Jurkat cell RNA spiked in. Regarding subset: FACS-sorted CD8+CD4-CCR7+CD45RA+ naive T cells. The sequence came from a human donor in good health. Some libraries in this study had Jurkat cell RNA spiked in. This chain links TRBV9 with TRBJ1-1; D is uncertain. The CDR3 loop reads CASSAPVGTPLEAFF. For the CDR3, the DNA is TGTGCCAGCAGCGCACCGGTGGGCACTCCTCTTGAAGCTTTCTTT.